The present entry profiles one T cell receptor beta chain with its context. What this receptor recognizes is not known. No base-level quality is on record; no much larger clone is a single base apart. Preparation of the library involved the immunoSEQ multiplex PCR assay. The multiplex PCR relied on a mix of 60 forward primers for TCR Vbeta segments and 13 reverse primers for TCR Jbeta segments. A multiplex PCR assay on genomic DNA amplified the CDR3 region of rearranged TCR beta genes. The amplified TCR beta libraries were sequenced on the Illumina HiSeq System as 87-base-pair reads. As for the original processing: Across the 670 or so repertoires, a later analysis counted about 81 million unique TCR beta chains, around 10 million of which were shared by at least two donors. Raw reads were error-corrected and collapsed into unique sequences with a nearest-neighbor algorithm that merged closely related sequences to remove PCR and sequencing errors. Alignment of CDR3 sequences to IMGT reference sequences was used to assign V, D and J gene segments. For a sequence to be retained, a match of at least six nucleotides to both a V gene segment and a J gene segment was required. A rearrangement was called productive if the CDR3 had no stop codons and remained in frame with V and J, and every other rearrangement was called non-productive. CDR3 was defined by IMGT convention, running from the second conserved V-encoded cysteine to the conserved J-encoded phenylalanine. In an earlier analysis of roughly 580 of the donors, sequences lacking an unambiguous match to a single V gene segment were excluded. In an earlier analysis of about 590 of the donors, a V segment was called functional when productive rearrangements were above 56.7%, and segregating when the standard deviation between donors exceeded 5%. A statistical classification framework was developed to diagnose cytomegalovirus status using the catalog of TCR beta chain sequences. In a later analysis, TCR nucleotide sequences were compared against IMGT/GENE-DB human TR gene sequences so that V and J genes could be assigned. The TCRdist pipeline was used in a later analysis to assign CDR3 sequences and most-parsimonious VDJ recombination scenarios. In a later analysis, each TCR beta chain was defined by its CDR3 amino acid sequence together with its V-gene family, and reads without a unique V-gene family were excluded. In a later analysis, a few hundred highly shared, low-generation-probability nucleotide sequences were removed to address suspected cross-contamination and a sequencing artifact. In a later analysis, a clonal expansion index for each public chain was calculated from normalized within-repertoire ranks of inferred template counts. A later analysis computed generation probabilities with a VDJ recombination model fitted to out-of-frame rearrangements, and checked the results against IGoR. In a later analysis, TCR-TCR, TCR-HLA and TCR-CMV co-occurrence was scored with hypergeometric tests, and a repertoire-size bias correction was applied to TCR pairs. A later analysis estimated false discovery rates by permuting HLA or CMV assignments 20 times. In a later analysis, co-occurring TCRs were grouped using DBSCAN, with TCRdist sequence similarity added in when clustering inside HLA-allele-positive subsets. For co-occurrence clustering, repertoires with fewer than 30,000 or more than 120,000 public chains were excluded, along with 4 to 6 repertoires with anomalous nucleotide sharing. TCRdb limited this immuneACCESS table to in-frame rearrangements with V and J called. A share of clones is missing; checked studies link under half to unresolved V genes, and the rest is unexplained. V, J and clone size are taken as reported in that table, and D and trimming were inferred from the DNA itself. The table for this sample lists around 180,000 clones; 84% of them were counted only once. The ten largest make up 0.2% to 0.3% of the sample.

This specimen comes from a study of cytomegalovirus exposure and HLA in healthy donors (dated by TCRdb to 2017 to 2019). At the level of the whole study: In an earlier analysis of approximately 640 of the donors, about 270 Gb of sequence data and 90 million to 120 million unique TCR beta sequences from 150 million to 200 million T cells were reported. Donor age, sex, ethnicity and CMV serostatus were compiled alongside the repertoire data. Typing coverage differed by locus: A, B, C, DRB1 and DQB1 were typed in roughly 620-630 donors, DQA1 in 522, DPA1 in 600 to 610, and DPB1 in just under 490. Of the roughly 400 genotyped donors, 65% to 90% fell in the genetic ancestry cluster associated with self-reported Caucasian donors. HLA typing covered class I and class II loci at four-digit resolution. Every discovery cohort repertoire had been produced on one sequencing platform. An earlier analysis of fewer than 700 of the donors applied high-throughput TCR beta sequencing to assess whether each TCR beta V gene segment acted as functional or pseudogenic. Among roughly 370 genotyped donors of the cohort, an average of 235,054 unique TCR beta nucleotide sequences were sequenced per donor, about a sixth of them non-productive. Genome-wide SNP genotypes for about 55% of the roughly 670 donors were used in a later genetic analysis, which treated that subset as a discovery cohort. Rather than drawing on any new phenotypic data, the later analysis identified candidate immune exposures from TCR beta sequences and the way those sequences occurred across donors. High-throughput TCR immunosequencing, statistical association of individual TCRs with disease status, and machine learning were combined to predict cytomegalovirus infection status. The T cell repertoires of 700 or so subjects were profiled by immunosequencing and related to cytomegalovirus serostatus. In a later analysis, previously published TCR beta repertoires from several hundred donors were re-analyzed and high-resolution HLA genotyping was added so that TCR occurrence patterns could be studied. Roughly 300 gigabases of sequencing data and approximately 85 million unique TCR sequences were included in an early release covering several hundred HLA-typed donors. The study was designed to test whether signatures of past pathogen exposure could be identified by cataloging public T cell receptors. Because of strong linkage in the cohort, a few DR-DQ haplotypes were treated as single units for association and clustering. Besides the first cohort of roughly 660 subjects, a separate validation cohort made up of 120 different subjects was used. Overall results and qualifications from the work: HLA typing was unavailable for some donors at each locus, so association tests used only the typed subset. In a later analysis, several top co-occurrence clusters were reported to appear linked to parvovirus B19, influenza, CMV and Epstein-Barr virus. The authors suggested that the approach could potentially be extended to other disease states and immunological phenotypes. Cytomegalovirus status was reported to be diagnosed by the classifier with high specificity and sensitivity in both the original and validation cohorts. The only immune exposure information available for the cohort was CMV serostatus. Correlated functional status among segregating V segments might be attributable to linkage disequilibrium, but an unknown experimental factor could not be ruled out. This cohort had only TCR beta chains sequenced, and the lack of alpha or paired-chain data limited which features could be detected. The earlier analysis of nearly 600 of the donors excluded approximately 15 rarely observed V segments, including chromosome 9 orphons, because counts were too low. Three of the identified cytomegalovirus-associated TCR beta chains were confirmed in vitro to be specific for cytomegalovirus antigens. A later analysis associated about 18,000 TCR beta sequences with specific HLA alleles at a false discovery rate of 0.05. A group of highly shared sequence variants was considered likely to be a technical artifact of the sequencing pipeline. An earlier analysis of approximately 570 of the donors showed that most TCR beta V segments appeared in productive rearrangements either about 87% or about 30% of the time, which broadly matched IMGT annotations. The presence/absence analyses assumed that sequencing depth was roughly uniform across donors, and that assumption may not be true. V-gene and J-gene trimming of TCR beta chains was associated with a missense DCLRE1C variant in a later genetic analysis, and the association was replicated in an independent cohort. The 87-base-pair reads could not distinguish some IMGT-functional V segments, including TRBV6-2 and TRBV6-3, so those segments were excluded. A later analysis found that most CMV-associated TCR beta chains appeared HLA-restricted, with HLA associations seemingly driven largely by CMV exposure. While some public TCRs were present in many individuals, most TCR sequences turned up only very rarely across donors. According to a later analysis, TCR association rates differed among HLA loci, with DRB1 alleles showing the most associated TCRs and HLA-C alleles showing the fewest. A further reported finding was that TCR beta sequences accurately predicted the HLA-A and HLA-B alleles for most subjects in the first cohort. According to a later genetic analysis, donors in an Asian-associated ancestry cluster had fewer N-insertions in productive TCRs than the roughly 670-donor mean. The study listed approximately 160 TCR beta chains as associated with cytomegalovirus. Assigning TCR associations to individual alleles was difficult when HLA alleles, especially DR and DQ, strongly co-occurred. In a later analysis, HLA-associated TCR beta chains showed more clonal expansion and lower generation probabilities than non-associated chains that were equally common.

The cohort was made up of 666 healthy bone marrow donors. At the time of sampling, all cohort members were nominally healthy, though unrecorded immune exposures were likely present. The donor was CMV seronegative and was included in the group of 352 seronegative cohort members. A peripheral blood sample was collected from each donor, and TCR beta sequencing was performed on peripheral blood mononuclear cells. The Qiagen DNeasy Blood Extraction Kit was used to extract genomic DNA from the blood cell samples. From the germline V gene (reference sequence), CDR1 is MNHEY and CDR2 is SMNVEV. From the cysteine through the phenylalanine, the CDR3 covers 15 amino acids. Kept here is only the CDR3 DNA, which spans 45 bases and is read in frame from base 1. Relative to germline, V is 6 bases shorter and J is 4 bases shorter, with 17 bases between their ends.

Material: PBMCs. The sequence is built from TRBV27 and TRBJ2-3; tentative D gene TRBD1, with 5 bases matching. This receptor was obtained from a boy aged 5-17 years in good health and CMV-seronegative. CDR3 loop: CASRDQGKPPDTQYF. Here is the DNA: TGTGCCAGCAGGGACCAGGGAAAGCCCCCAGATACGCAGTATTTT.